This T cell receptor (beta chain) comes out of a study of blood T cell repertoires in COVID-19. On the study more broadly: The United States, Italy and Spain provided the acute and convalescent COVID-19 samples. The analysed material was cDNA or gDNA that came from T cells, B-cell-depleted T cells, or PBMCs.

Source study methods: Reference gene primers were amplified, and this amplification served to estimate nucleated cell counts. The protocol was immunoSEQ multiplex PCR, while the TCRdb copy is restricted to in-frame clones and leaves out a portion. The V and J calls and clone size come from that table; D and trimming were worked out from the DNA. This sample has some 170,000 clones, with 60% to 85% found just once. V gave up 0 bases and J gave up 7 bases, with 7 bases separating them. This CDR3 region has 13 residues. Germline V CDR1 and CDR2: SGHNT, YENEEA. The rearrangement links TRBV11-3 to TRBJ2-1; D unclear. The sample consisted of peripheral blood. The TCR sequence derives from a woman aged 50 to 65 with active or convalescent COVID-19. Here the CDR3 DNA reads TGTGCCAGCAGCTTAGACAGAATAAATGAGCAGTTCTTC. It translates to CASSLDRINEQFF.